This T cell receptor (beta chain) was captured in a study of neoadjuvant anti-PD-1 for oral cavity cancer. For the study at large: Before surgery, most patients got three to four biweekly 3 mg/kg nivolumab doses.

V was pared by 4 bases and J by 0 bases, with 15 bases between. CDR3 size: 16 residues. Germline loops: CDR1 SEHNR, CDR2 FQNEAQ (reference sequence). The table lists this clone with a few counts. The antigen remains undetermined. Study results and limitations: With three patients per group, TCR findings need larger cohorts.

Most tumor samples had 4 to 6 ug input DNA in two replicates. Profiled with immunoSEQ multiplex PCR; TCRdb holds only in-frame clones, not every one. The table lists 23,000 or so clones, under 30% of them singletons, with approximately 16% in the top ten. Time point: after neoadjuvant nivolumab, at surgical resection. The patients had HPV-negative, locally advanced oral cavity squamous cell carcinoma. This clonotype was obtained from a person aged 35-79 years with oral cavity squamous cell carcinoma. This specimen consisted of tumor tissue, obtained after nivolumab (anti-PD-1) treatment. This chain joins TRBV7-9 and TRBJ1-2, with D unclear. CDR3 sequence reads: CASSSHKALANYGYTF. CDR3 bases: TGTGCCAGCAGCTCGCACAAGGCACTAGCTAACTATGGCTACACCTTC.